This TCR beta chain was profiled in a study of T cell repertoires in cytomegalovirus infection. Study-level results: CMV carriers having the relevant HLA were flagged by cumulative public TCR beta family frequency.

TCRdb reprocessed the reads via MiXCR and lists one record per CDR3 protein. The sample shows 150,000 to 200,000 distinct CDR3 sequences, roughly 9% of them seen only once. In this sample, this clonotype turned up a few times. Its antigen remains unidentified. V dropped 1 base and J dropped 8 bases, with 23 bases sitting between them. The V gene's germline CDR1 is SGHTA and CDR2 FQGNSA. This CDR3 region has 18 residues. This clonotype was obtained from a human donor in good health (CMV status not recorded). Some clones in this sample may be carry-over from other donors' samples. This rearrangement joins TRBV7-2 to TRBJ2-2; D possibly matches TRBD1 or TRBD2 (8 bases each). Sequencing input: PBMCs. CDR3 nucleotide sequence: TGTGCCAGCAGCTTAGAACAGGGGGGACTAGACTCAACTGGGGAGCTGTTTTTT. It codes for CASSLEQGGLDSTGELFF.